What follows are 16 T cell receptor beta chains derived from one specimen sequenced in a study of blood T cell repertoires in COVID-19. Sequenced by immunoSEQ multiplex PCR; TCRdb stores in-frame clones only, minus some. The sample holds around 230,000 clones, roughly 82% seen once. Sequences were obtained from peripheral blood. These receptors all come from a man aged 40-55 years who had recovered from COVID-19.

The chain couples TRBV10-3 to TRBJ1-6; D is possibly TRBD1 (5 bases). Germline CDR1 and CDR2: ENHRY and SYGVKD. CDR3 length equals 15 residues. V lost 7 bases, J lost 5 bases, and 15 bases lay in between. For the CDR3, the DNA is TGTGCCATCAAAGGGGCAGAAAGACATAATTCACCCCTCCACTTT. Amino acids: CAIKGAERHNSPLHF.

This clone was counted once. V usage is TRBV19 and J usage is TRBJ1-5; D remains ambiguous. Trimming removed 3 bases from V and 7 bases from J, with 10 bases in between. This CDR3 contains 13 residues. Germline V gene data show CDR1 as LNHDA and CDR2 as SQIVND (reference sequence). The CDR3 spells CASSIDGGQPQHF. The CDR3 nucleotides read TGTGCCAGTAGTATTGACGGCGGGCAGCCCCAGCATTTT.

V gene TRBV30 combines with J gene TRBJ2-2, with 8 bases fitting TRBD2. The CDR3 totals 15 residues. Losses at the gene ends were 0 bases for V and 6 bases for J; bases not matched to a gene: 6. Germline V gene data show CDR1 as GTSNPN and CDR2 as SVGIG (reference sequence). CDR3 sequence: CAWSVLLREAGELFF. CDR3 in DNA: TGTGCCTGGAGTGTACTACTGCGGGAGGCCGGGGAGCTGTTTTTT.

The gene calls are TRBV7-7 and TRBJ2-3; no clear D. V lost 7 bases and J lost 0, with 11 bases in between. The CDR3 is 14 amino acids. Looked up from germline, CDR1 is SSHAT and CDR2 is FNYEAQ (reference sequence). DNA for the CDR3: TGTGCCAGCAAGCCCCTCCAAAGCACAGATACGCAGTATTTT. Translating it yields CASKPLQSTDTQYF.

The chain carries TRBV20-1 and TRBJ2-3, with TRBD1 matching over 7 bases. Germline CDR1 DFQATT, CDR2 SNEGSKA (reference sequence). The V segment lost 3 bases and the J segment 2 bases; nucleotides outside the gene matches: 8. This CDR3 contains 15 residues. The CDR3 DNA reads TGCAGTGCTAGTGGAGGACAGGACCACACAGATACGCAGTATTTT. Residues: CSASGGQDHTDTQYF.

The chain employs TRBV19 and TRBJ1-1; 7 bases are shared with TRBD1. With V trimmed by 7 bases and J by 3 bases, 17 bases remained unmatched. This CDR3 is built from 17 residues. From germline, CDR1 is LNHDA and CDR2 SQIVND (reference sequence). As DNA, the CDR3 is TGTGCCAGTATCCCCTTCGGGCAGGGGGAAGAGGACACTGAAGCTTTCTTT. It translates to CASIPFGQGEEDTEAFF.

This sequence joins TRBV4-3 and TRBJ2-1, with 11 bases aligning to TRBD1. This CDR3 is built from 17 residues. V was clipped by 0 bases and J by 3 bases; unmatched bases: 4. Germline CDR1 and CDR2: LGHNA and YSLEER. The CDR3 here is CASSQELGTGGYNEQFF. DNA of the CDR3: TGCGCCAGCAGCCAAGAACTCGGGACAGGGGGCTACAATGAGCAGTTCTTC.

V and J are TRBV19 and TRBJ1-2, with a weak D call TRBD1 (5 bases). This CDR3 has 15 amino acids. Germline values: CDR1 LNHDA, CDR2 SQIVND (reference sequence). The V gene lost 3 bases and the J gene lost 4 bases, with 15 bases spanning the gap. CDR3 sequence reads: CASSIKARESYGYTF. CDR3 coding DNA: TGTGCCAGTAGTATTAAGGCCAGGGAAAGCTATGGCTACACCTTC.

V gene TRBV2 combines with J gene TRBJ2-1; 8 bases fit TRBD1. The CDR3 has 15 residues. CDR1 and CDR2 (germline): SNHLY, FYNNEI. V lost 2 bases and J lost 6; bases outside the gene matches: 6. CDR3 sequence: CASSELRTGSNEQFF. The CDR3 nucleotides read TGTGCCAGCAGTGAACTCCGGACAGGGAGCAATGAGCAGTTCTTC.

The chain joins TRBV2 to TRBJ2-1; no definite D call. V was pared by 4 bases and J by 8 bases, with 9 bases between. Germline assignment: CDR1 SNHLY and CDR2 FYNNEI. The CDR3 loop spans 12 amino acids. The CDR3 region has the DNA TGTGCCAGCAGTGCCCCGTTTGATGAGCAGTTCTTC. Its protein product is CASSAPFDEQFF.

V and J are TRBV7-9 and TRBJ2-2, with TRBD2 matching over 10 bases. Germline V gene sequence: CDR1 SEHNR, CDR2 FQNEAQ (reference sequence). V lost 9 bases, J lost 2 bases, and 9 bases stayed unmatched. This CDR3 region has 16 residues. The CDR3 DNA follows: TGTGCCAGTCTTCCCGGACTAGCGGTAAACACCGGGGAGCTGTTTTTT. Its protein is CASLPGLAVNTGELFF.

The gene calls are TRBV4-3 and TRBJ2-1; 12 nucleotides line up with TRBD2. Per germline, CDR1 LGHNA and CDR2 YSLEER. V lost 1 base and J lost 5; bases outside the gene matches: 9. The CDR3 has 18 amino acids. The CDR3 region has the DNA TGCGCCAGCAGCCAAGTCCTCGGACTAGCGGGAACCAACAATGAGCAGTTCTTC. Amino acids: CASSQVLGLAGTNNEQFF.

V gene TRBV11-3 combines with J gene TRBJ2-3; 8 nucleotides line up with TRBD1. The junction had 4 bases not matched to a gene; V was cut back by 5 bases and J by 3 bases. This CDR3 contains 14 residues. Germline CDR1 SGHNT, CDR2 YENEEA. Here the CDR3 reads CASSEQGETDTQYF. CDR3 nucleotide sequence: TGTGCCAGCAGCGAACAGGGGGAGACAGATACGCAGTATTTT.

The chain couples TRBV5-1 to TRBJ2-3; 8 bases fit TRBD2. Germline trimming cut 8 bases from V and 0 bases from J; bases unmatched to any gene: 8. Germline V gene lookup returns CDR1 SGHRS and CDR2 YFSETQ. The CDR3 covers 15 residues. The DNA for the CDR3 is TGCGCCAGTGCTACTAGCGGAGCTAGCACAGATACGCAGTATTTT. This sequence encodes CASATSGASTDTQYF.

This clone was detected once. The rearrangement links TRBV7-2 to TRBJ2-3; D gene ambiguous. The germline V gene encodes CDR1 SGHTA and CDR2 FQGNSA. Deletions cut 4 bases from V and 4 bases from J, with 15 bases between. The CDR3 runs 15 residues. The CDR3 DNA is TGTGCCAGCAGCTCCCGGTTTTTCCCGCCAGATACGCAGTATTTT. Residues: CASSSRFFPPDTQYF.

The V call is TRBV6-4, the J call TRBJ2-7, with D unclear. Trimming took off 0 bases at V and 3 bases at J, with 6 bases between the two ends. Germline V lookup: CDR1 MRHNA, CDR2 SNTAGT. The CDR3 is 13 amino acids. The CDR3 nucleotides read TGTGCCAGCAGTGACTCGCGGTACTACGAGCAGTACTTC. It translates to CASSDSRYYEQYF.